This T cell receptor (beta chain) was profiled in a study of tumor-infiltrating lymphocytes in glioblastoma multiforme. As concerns this clonotype: Germline is not matched at one junction end, which may reflect a read error.

CDR3 length: 15 amino acids. CDR1 is SGHAT and CDR2 is FQNNGV in the germline V gene. TCR beta libraries were built from RNA through three nested multiplex PCR rounds using modified ARM-PCR. TCRdb analysed the multiplex PCR reads with MiXCR anew, one entry per CDR3 protein. In the table there are some 13,000 distinct CDR3 sequences, around three fifths of which are singletons. Input material: brain tumor tissue. The chain is built from TRBV11-2 and TRBJ2-7, with a possible D match to TRBD2 (6 bases). The sequence derives from a male donor with glioblastoma. The CDR3 DNA follows: TGTGTCAGCAGCTTCTATAGCCTAGCGCTATACGAGCAGTACTTC. This gives the protein CVSSFYSLALYEQYF.